This T cell receptor (beta chain) appears in the sequencing data of a study of T cells after yellow fever vaccination. Background on the study: Where fractions had low cell numbers, libraries were prepared from them with the SMART-Seq v4 Ultra Low Input RNA kit.

The CDR3 extends over 15 amino acids. The germline gives CDR1 DFQATT, CDR2 SNEGSKA (reference sequence). V dropped 2 bases and J dropped 5; count of bases not matched to a gene: 4. Findings and caveats of the study: Most clones from primary vaccination resurfaced after the booster (approximately 95% CD4, approximately 88% CD8).

A single record per CDR3 protein comes from TCRdb applying MiXCR to the 5' RACE reads. The table shows roughly 63,000 distinct CDR3 sequences, with 6.5% to 8% occurring only once. This clonotype has at least ten counts. Its matching antigen is unknown. The sequences come from CD8+ T cells sorted from PBMCs, collected 15 days after the yellow fever booster vaccination. The gene calls are TRBV20-1 and TRBJ2-5; 14 nucleotides match TRBD2. This TCR was sampled from a man aged 25 to 40 who received the YFV17D yellow fever vaccine. The CDR3 DNA sequence: TGCAGTGCTAGAAGACTAGCGGGAGGGATGGAGACCCAGTACTTC. Translated: CSARRLAGGMETQYF.